The following is a TCR beta chain sequence with its context. Its matching antigen is unknown. This entry comes from a study of T cell responses to AZD1222 COVID-19 vaccine. Study-level results: Vaccine-associated CD4 TCRs ranged over spike, dominating at 160-218 and 743-854. Breadth and depth of Spike-specific TCRs rose after two AZD1222 doses.

Trimming removed 3 bases from V and 1 base from J; junction bases left unmatched: 4. From germline, CDR1 is MGHRA and CDR2 YSYEKL. The CDR3 totals 16 residues. TCRdb's copy holds only in-frame clones and misses some; the assay was immunoSEQ multiplex PCR. Of roughly 130,000 clones listed, over 75% were seen once; the top ten hold 7.6%. Material: peripheral blood, obtained on day 0 of AZD1222 vaccination. This TCR was recovered from an adult in good health. The chain uses TRBV4-1 and TRBJ1-5; 9 bases are shared with TRBD1. CDR3 nucleotides: TGCGCCAGCAGCCAGGACGGGACAGGGAGCAATCAGCCCCAGCATTTT. It is translated as CASSQDGTGSNQPQHF.